One sample yielded the 13 T cell receptor beta chains listed below, sequenced in a study of T-cell memory formation after mild COVID-19 (dated by TCRdb to the early 2020s). Receptor libraries were prepared by 5' RACE. Instrument on record: Illumina NovaSeq 6000. Using fastp at Q25 and MiXCR, TCRdb reprocessed the public reads and kept productive beta chains. Rows with one shared CDR3 protein collapse into an entry with the most common genes and DNA. The sample data list approximately 410,000 distinct CDR3 sequences, and around a quarter of these were observed just once. The ten most abundant clones make up roughly 14% of the sample. Sequencing was done on a sample of PBMCs or a T cell subset sorted from them (not recorded which). These receptors were obtained from an adult woman who had mild COVID-19 (a few samples of this study predate the infection). The sample titles of this study are shuffled in the database, so cell type and time point are left out; the donor was told from shared clones.

The chain has TRBV6-5 and TRBJ2-3; D unresolved. Trimming removed 6 bases from V and 2 bases from J, with 9 bases in between. CDR3 size: 13 residues. CDR1 and CDR2 (germline): MNHEY, SVGAGI. The CDR3 DNA sequence: TGTGCCAGCAGCTACACCTACACAGATACGCAGTATTTT. It encodes CASSYTYTDTQYF.

This clonotype appeared a few times. CDR3 sequence (DNA): TGTGCCAGCAGCCCGATGACTGGGTGGGACTACAATGAGCAGTTCTTC. Translation gives CASSPMTGWDYNEQFF. The rearrangement joins TRBV12-3 or TRBV12-4 to TRBJ2-1, with D hard to call. The germline V and J ends were trimmed by 6 bases and 3 bases, with 18 bases remaining between them. The CDR3 loop spans 16 amino acids.

J is TRBJ2-3 and V is TRBV29-1; 8 bases line up with TRBD1. V shed 8 bases, J shed 3 bases, and the junction held 4 bases outside the gene matches. Germline CDR1 and CDR2: SQVTM and ANQGSEA. This CDR3 spans 12 amino acids. The CDR3, as DNA: TGCAGCATGCGACAGGGGACAGATACGCAGTATTTT. This encodes CSMRQGTDTQYF.

The J gene is TRBJ1-2, the V gene TRBV29-1; 7 bases are a match to TRBD1. The germline V gene has CDR1 SQVTM and CDR2 ANQGSEA. The CDR3 runs 11 residues. J was trimmed by 6 bases and V by 7 bases; bases with no gene match: 5. This chain's CDR3 is CSATGVDGYTF. The CDR3 coding sequence is TGCAGCGCCACAGGGGTCGATGGCTACACCTTC.

This clonotype was seen only once. V and J are TRBV27 and TRBJ2-2; 7 bases are a match to TRBD1. Looked up from germline, CDR1 is MNHEY and CDR2 is SMNVEV (reference sequence). CDR3 size: 21 residues. Germline trimming cut 4 bases from V and 4 bases from J; bases unmatched to any gene: 24. The chain's CDR3 is CASSSSPLWLPGGLPTGELFF. For the CDR3, the DNA is TGTGCCAGCAGTTCCAGTCCCCTGTGGCTCCCAGGGGGTTTGCCCACCGGGGAGCTGTTTTTT.

This clonotype turned up a few times. V usage is TRBV7-2 and J usage is TRBJ2-1, with a possible D match to TRBD2 (6 bases). The V end was cut by 5 bases, the J end by 0 bases, with 14 bases between. Germline V gene lookup returns CDR1 SGHTA and CDR2 FQGNSA. The CDR3 covers 16 residues. The CDR3 here is CASSALGRGSYNEQFF. DNA for the CDR3: TGTGCCAGCAGCGCCCTCGGGCGGGGCTCCTACAATGAGCAGTTCTTC.

This chain uses TRBV6-6 with TRBJ1-1; the D gene is possibly TRBD1 (6 bases). The germline V and J ends were trimmed by 6 bases and 8 bases, with 10 bases remaining between them. Germline lookup yields CDR1 MNHNY and CDR2 SVGAGI (reference sequence). The CDR3 is 11 amino acids. The CDR3 loop reads CASRLTGEAFF. Written as DNA, the CDR3 is TGTGCCAGCAGGCTCACAGGGGAAGCTTTCTTT.

The table lists this clonotype with a few counts. CDR3 sequence (DNA): TGTGCCAGCAGCCCAGGAACGGGAGCTACGCAGTATTTT. Protein sequence: CASSPGTGATQYF. The gene calls are TRBV9 and TRBJ2-3, with D tentatively TRBD2 (6 bases). The germline gives CDR1 SGDLS, CDR2 YYNGEE. With 4 bases removed from V and 8 bases from J, the gap between germline ends came to 14 bases. The CDR3 covers 13 residues. Full variable domain (outside the CDR3, taken from reference TRBV9 and TRBJ2-3): DSGVTQTPKHLITATGQRVTLRCSPRSGDLSVYWYQQSLDQGLQFLIQYYNGEERAKGNILERFSAQQFPDLHSELNLSSLELGDSALYFCASSPGTGATQYFGPGTRLTVL.

This clonotype was observed a handful of times. The rearrangement links TRBV5-1 to TRBJ1-2, with 8 nucleotides matching TRBD1. Per the germline V gene, CDR1 is SGHRS and CDR2 is YFSETQ. This CDR3 is 13 amino acids long. The V segment lost 5 bases and the J segment 4 bases; nucleotides outside the gene matches: 4. The CDR3 nucleotides read TGCGCCAGCAGTGGACAGGGTGGCTATGGCTACACCTTC. Its translation: CASSGQGGYGYTF.

In its sample, this clonotype was seen a few times. This chain uses TRBV9 with TRBJ2-2; 8 bases are shared with TRBD2. This CDR3 comprises 14 residues. The V segment lost 4 bases and the J segment 6 bases; nucleotides outside the gene matches: 5. CDR1 is SGDLS and CDR2 is YYNGEE in the germline V gene. CDR3 residues: CASSLTSVPGELFF. The DNA for the CDR3 is TGTGCCAGCAGCTTGACTAGCGTACCCGGGGAGCTGTTTTTT.

This chain links TRBV7-6 with TRBJ2-1; perhaps TRBD2 as D (5 bases). Germline assignment: CDR1 SGHVS and CDR2 FNYEAQ. The CDR3 runs to 16 residues. V was clipped by 2 bases and J by 0 bases, with 11 bases between them. The CDR3 DNA sequence: TGTGCCAGCAGCTTATTGGTGGGGAGCTCCTACAATGAGCAGTTCTTC. As protein: CASSLLVGSSYNEQFF.

In this sample, this clonotype turned up once. The J gene is TRBJ2-7, the V gene TRBV11-2; D unresolved. Trimming took off 4 bases at V and 4 bases at J, with 14 bases between the two ends. The germline CDR1 and CDR2 sequences are SGHAT and FQNNGV. The CDR3 sequence is 14 residues long. CDR3 nucleotides: TGTGCCAGCAGCTATCCTCCGGGTGGGTACGAGCAGTACTTC. Residues: CASSYPPGGYEQYF. Full variable domain (remainder filled in from reference TRBV11-2 and TRBJ2-7): EAGVAQSPRYKIIEKRQSVAFWCNPISGHATLYWYQQILGQGPKLLIQFQNNGVVDDSQLPKDRFSAERLKGVDSTLKIQPAKLEDSAVYLCASSYPPGGYEQYFGPGTRLTVT.

The chain combines TRBV21-1 with TRBJ2-7; TRBD2, the table's D call, was not compared with the DNA. TRBV21-1 is described as a pseudogene. The CDR3 runs to 14 residues. CDR3 in amino acids: CASSNGGGGYEQYF. DNA for the CDR3: TGTGCCAGCAGCAACGGGGGAGGGGGCTACGAGCAGTACTTC.